This T cell receptor (beta chain) stems from a study of blood T cell repertoires in COVID-19. Study summary: COVID-19 samples, acute and convalescent, were from the United States, Italy and Spain. PBMCs, B-cell-depleted T cells, or T cells provided the cDNA or gDNA that made up the material.

Clones were read by immunoSEQ multiplex PCR, and TCRdb kept only the in-frame ones, dropping some. The sample contains around 300,000 clones, just over 90% of which appear only once. CDR3 size: 13 residues. Germline V gene data show CDR1 as SGHTA and CDR2 as FQGNSA. V dropped 1 base and J dropped 1 base, with 4 bases sitting between them. The sample comprised peripheral blood. This TCR came from a woman under 40 with COVID-19, enrolled during active disease. The chain is built from TRBV7-2 and TRBJ1-1; no definite D call. CDR3 sequence (DNA): TGTGCCAGCAGCTTAGGTCGGAACACTGAAGCTTTCTTT. Its protein is CASSLGRNTEAFF. Supplemented by reference TRBV7-2 and TRBJ1-1, the full variable domain reads GAGVSQSPSNKVTEKGKDVELRCDPISGHTALYWYRQSLGQGLEFLIYFQGNSAPDKSGLPSDRFSAERTGGSVSTLTIQRTQQEDSAVYLCASSLGRNTEAFFGQGTRLTVV.